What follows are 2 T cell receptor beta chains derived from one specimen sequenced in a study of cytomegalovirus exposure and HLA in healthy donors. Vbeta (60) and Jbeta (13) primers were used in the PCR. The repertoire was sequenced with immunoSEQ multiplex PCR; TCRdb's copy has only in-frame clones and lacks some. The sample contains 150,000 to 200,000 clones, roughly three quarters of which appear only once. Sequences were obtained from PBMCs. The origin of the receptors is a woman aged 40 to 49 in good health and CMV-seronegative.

Here the CDR3 reads CASSYSVGGGLYEQYF. The CDR3 region has the DNA TGTGCCAGCAGTTACTCGGTCGGGGGGGGACTCTACGAGCAGTACTTC. The V call is TRBV6-5, the J call TRBJ2-7; TRBD2 matches 8 bases. Germline V gives CDR1 MNHEY, CDR2 SVGAGI. With V trimmed by 0 bases and J by 3 bases, 7 bases remained unmatched. This CDR3 comprises 16 residues.

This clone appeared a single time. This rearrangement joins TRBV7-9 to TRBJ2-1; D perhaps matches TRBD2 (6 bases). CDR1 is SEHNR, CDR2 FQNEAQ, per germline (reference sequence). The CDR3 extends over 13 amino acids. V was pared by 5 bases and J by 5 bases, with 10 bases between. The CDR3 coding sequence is TGTGCCAGCAGCGCGGGACCCAACAATGAGCAGTTCTTC. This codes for CASSAGPNNEQFF.